This T cell receptor (beta chain) was profiled in a study of cytomegalovirus exposure and HLA in healthy donors. The count of this clone is one. Its cognate antigen is unknown. Notes on the study in general: Likely technical artifact: a cluster of highly shared sequence variants. Later findings reportedly placed an Asian-associated ancestry cluster below the approximately 700-donor mean for N-insertions.

PCR employed 60 Vbeta and 13 Jbeta primers. Data came from immunoSEQ multiplex PCR; TCRdb stores just in-frame clones and leaves some out. The sample shows about 160,000 clones, around 75% of them seen only once. The specimen was PBMCs. The sequence was collected from a woman in her fifties or sixties in good health and CMV-seropositive.

CDR3 bases: TGTGCCAGCAGTGTTTTGGGTGAGGGCACTGAAGCTTTCTTT. It translates to CASSVLGEGTEAFF. V gene TRBV2 combines with J gene TRBJ1-1, with D hard to call. The V and J ends lost 4 bases and 4 bases respectively, with 13 bases between them. Germline assignment: CDR1 SNHLY and CDR2 FYNNEI. This CDR3 is 14 amino acids long.